The 20 T cell receptor beta chains reported below all come from one sample, sequenced in a study of cytomegalovirus exposure and HLA in healthy donors (dated by TCRdb to 2015 to 2018). The library relied on the immunoSEQ multiplex PCR assay. For the multiplex PCR, a mixture combining 60 forward primers for TCR Vbeta segments and 13 reverse primers for TCR Jbeta segments was used. TCRdb retrieved this table from immuneACCESS and kept in-frame rearrangements only. Not all clones are present; in checked studies, unresolved V genes account for under half, and no reason is known for the remainder. This sample comprises hundreds of thousands of clones, approximately 78% of them detected only once. The biggest ten clones account for 3.5% to 4% of the sample. Sequenced sample: PBMCs. The origin of the receptors is a male donor in good health and CMV-seronegative.

This rearrangement joins TRBV5-8 to TRBJ2-7; TRBD1 matches 8 bases. The germline V gene encodes CDR1 SGHTS and CDR2 YDEGEE. The CDR3 has 15 residues. V was clipped by 4 bases and J by 5 bases; unmatched bases: 11. CDR3 nucleotides: TGTGCCAGCAGCCTAGGACAGGGACGTGACCACGAGCAGTACTTC. Protein sequence: CASSLGQGRDHEQYF.

This clone was observed a few times. V is TRBV6-1 and J is TRBJ2-3; D uncertain. CDR1 and CDR2 from the germline V gene are MNHNS and SASEGT. The CDR3 is 15 amino acids. With 0 bases removed from V and 6 bases from J, the gap between germline ends came to 13 bases. The CDR3 nucleotides read TGTGCCAGCAGTGAAGCCTTAGGAAGCGTGGATACGCAGTATTTT. Protein product: CASSEALGSVDTQYF.

The chain joins TRBV9 to TRBJ1-2, with 7 bases matching TRBD1. Germline values: CDR1 SGDLS, CDR2 YYNGEE. This CDR3 has 13 amino acids. The J segment lost 3 bases and the V segment lost 1 base, leaving 0 bases of the junction unmatched. The CDR3 loop is CASSVTGDYGYTF. DNA for the CDR3: TGTGCCAGCAGCGTAACAGGGGACTATGGCTACACCTTC.

The rearrangement joins TRBV7-6 to TRBJ2-7; 7 nucleotides line up with TRBD2. Germline values: CDR1 SGHVS, CDR2 FNYEAQ. The trim removed 1 base at V and 3 bases at J, leaving 6 bases unmatched. CDR3 length equals 15 residues. CDR3 loop: CASSLGGGGGYEQYF. The CDR3 DNA is TGTGCCAGCAGCTTAGGGGGGGGTGGGGGCTACGAGCAGTACTTC.

This clone was seen ten or more times. The V and J genes are TRBV6-5 and TRBJ2-7; the D is unclear. The CDR3 runs 13 residues. V gave up 2 bases and J gave up 6 bases, with 11 bases separating them. CDR1 is MNHEY, CDR2 SVGAGI, per germline. DNA for the CDR3: TGTGCCAGCAGTTACAGTCTAGTAACCGAGCAGTACTTC. Translating gives CASSYSLVTEQYF.

The rearrangement uses TRBV19 and TRBJ2-3, with a possible D match to TRBD2 (5 bases). The CDR3 is 15 amino acids. The V end lost 3 bases, the J end lost 2 bases, and 12 bases lay between the germline ends. Germline V gene data show CDR1 as LNHDA and CDR2 as SQIVND (reference sequence). The CDR3 protein is CASSMSEGPTDTQYF. As DNA, the CDR3 is TGTGCCAGTAGTATGTCTGAGGGCCCCACAGATACGCAGTATTTT. Looking up the rest from reference TRBV19 and TRBJ2-3 gives the full variable domain: DGGITQSPKYLFRKEGQNVTLSCEQNLNHDAMYWYRQDPGQGLRLIYYSQIVNDFQKGDIAEGYSVSREKKESFPLTVTSAQKNPTAFYLCASSMSEGPTDTQYFGPGTRLTVL.

This chain connects TRBV2 to TRBJ1-1; 7 positions match TRBD1. The germline V gene has CDR1 SNHLY and CDR2 FYNNEI. V shed 10 bases, J shed 6 bases, and the junction held 11 bases outside the gene matches. This CDR3 spans 13 amino acids. The CDR3 nucleotides are TGTGCCACCGGAGTCAGGGGGTACTCTGAAGCTTTCTTT. This codes for CATGVRGYSEAFF. Drawing the rest from reference TRBV2 and TRBJ1-1, the complete variable domain is EPEVTQTPSHQVTQMGQEVILRCVPISNHLYFYWYRQILGQKVEFLVSFYNNEISEKSEIFDDQFSVERPDGSNFTLKIRSTKLEDSAMYFCATGVRGYSEAFFGQGTRLTVV.

V usage is TRBV5-1 and J usage is TRBJ2-1; 9 bases match TRBD2. Germline V gene sequence: CDR1 SGHRS, CDR2 YFSETQ. The CDR3 has 15 amino acids. Germline trimming cut 5 bases from V and 4 bases from J; bases unmatched to any gene: 7. The CDR3 reads CASRNLAGSYNEQFF. CDR3 nucleotides: TGCGCCAGCAGGAATCTAGCGGGATCTTACAATGAGCAGTTCTTC. Full variable domain (outside the CDR3, taken from reference TRBV5-1 and TRBJ2-1): KAGVTQTPRYLIKTRGQQVTLSCSPISGHRSVSWYQQTPGQGLQFLFEYFSETQRNKGNFPGRFSGRQFSNSRSEMNVSTLELGDSALYLCASRNLAGSYNEQFFGPGTRLTVL.

This clone appeared a single time. The chain combines TRBV19 with TRBJ2-7; 11 bases agree with TRBD1. The V segment lost 7 bases and the J segment 3 bases; nucleotides outside the gene matches: 8. Germline values: CDR1 LNHDA, CDR2 SQIVND (reference sequence). The CDR3 is 15 amino acids. CDR3 residues: CASTTGTGGFYEQYF. The CDR3 DNA sequence: TGTGCCAGTACCACCGGGACAGGGGGATTCTACGAGCAGTACTTC.

This clone was seen only a few times. The chain uses TRBV6-4 and TRBJ1-2; possible D gene TRBD1, 5 bases. The CDR3 consists of 13 residues. The germline V gene encodes CDR1 MRHNA and CDR2 SNTAGT. V was clipped by 5 bases and J by 5 bases, with 12 bases between them. The CDR3 reads CASSRDSKYGYTF. The CDR3 nucleotides are TGTGCCAGCAGTCGAGACAGTAAATATGGCTACACCTTC.

J is TRBJ1-1 and V is TRBV18, with 8 bases fitting TRBD1. Germline CDR1 and CDR2: KGHSH and LQKENI. The CDR3 consists of 16 residues. V was pared by 4 bases and J by 0 bases, with 7 bases of the junction left unmatched. CDR3 region: CASSLGQGTLNTEAFF. The CDR3 DNA reads as TGTGCCAGCTCACTAGGACAGGGCACCTTGAACACTGAAGCTTTCTTT.

J is TRBJ2-5 and V is TRBV9, with D perhaps matching TRBD1 (5 bases). Germline V gene sequence: CDR1 SGDLS, CDR2 YYNGEE. V was clipped by 4 bases and J by 0 bases, with 16 bases between them. This CDR3 is 16 amino acids long. Here the CDR3 reads CASSPLRTPYQETQYF. The CDR3, as DNA: TGTGCCAGCAGCCCGCTCCGGACACCGTACCAAGAGACCCAGTACTTC.

The chain joins TRBV25-1 to TRBJ1-3; 9 bases align to TRBD1. V dropped 10 bases and J dropped 0; count of bases not matched to a gene: 10. CDR1 and CDR2 (germline): MGHDK, SYGVNS. CDR3 size: 16 residues. CDR3 sequence: CATQGQGLSSGNTIYF. CDR3 DNA: TGTGCCACCCAGGGACAGGGCTTAAGCTCTGGAAACACCATATATTTT.

The chain links TRBV19 to TRBJ2-5; D possibly corresponds to TRBD1 (6 bases). The germline V gene encodes CDR1 LNHDA and CDR2 SQIVND (reference sequence). The CDR3 covers 15 residues. V dropped 3 bases and J dropped 0 bases, with 11 bases sitting between them. The CDR3 is CASSITGTYQETQYF. The CDR3 coding sequence is TGTGCCAGTAGTATCACCGGGACATACCAAGAGACCCAGTACTTC.

This rearrangement joins TRBV5-1 to TRBJ2-6; tentative D call: TRBD1 (6 bases). The V end lost 4 bases, the J end lost 6 bases, and 14 bases lay between the germline ends. This CDR3 is built from 15 residues. Germline V lookup: CDR1 SGHRS, CDR2 YFSETQ. Written as DNA, the CDR3 is TGCGCCAGCAGCCCTTCAATGGGACAGGCCAACGTCCTGACTTTC. Its protein product is CASSPSMGQANVLTF.

The V and J genes are TRBV7-9 and TRBJ2-7; TRBD2 agrees at 8 bases. The germline V gene encodes CDR1 SEHNR and CDR2 FQNEAQ (reference sequence). V gave up 6 bases and J gave up 1 base; unmatched junction bases: 17. The CDR3 is made up of 18 amino acids. The CDR3 protein is CASRTRSRGGTSSYEQYF. As DNA, the CDR3 is TGTGCCAGCAGAACTCGTTCTCGAGGGGGGACTAGTTCCTACGAGCAGTACTTC. Full variable domain (remainder filled in from reference TRBV7-9 and TRBJ2-7): DTGVSQNPRHKITKRGQNVTFRCDPISEHNRLYWYRQTLGQGPEFLTYFQNEAQLEKSRLLSDRFSAERPKGSFSTLEIQRTEQGDSAMYLCASRTRSRGGTSSYEQYFGPGTRLTVT.

This CDR3 is CASSPLADLTDTQYF. CDR3 coding DNA: TGTGCCAGCAGTCCGCTAGCGGACCTCACAGATACGCAGTATTTT. This rearrangement joins TRBV28 to TRBJ2-3, with 7 bases aligning to TRBD2. V trimming: 5 bases; J trimming: 2 bases; junction bases outside the gene matches: 7. The CDR3 loop spans 15 amino acids. The V gene's germline CDR1 is MDHEN and CDR2 SYDVKM.

CDR3 DNA: TGTGCCAGCAGTGACTCGCGGGAGACAGATACGCAGTATTTT. It encodes CASSDSRETDTQYF. V and J are TRBV6-4 and TRBJ2-3, with TRBD2 identical over 7 bases. The germline V gene has CDR1 MRHNA and CDR2 SNTAGT. The length of the CDR3 is 14 residues. V shed 0 bases and J 3 bases; nucleotides not matched to a gene: 0.

For the CDR3, the DNA is TGCGCCAGCAGCGGGACTAGTGGCTACGAGCAGTACTTC. Translating it yields CASSGTSGYEQYF. The chain joins TRBV5-1 to TRBJ2-7, with 8 bases that match TRBD2. Germline V gene lookup returns CDR1 SGHRS and CDR2 YFSETQ. This CDR3 region has 13 residues. The junction had 3 bases not matched to a gene; V was cut back by 4 bases and J by 3 bases.

This rearrangement joins TRBV29-1 to TRBJ2-3, with 7 positions matching TRBD1. The germline V gene encodes CDR1 SQVTM and CDR2 ANQGSEA. CDR3 size: 11 residues. The V and J ends lost 7 bases and 4 bases, in that order; junction bases with no gene match: 2. The CDR3 nucleotides read TGCAGCGGGACAGGCGCAGATACGCAGTATTTT. Protein: CSGTGADTQYF.